This T cell receptor (beta chain) derives from a study of PD-1 blockade in classical Hodgkin lymphoma. Study details: Every 2 weeks, patients got 3 mg/kg intravenous nivolumab. Study-level results: By cycle point C4D1, TCR diversity had risen significantly in CD4+ cells (but not CD8+ cells). TCR diversity at baseline was reported to be reduced in newly diagnosed patients relative to healthy donors.

Method: immunoSEQ multiplex PCR; TCRdb's copy keeps in-frame clones and lacks some. The table includes approximately 150,000 clones, less than 80% detected once. Comment on this clone: Its antigen is unknown.

Brentuximab vedotin exposure varied among the patients, all of whom had relapsed after autologous stem cell transplantation. The CDR3 extends over 16 amino acids. V usage is TRBV21-1 and J usage is TRBJ1-5; the table's D call, TRBD1, has no DNA check behind it. TRBV21-1 is given as a pseudogene. The sequenced sample was peripheral blood mononuclear cells (PBMCs), obtained before the second cycle of nivolumab. The TCR comes from a human donor with classical Hodgkin lymphoma. CDR3 in amino acids: CASSKVKPRKDQPQHF. The CDR3 nucleotides are TGTGCCAGCAGCAAAGTTAAGCCCAGGAAAGACCAGCCCCAGCATTTT.